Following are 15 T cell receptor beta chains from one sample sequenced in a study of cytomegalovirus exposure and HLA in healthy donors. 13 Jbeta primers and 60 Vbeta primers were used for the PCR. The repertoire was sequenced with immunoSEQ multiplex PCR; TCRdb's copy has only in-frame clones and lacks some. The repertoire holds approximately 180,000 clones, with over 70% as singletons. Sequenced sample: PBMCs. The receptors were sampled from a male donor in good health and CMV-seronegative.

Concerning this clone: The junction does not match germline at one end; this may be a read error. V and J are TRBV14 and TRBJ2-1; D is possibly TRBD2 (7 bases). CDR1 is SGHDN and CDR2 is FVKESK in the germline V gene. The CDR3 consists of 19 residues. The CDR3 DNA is TGTGCCAGCACCCAAGGGTTTAGGGGGGGATCGGACAGACACAATGAGCAGTTCTTC. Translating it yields CASTQGFRGGSDRHNEQFF.

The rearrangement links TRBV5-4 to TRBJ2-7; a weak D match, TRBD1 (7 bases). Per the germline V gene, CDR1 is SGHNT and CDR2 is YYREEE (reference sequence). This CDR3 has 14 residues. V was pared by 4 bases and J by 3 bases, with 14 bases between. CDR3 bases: TGTGCCAGCAGCCAGGGGGGAAAAGTCTACGAGCAGTACTTC. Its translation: CASSQGGKVYEQYF.

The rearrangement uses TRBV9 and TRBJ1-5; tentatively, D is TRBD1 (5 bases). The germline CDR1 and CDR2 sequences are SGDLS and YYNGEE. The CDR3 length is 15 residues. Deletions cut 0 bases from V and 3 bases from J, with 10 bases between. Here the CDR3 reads CASSVGQGNNQPQHF. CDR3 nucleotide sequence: TGTGCCAGCAGCGTAGGTCAGGGCAACAATCAGCCCCAGCATTTT.

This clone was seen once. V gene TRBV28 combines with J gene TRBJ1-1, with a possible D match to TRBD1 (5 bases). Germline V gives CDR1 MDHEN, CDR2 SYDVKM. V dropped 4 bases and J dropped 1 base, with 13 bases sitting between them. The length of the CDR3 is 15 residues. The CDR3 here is CASSYGGAWNTEAFF. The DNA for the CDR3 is TGTGCCAGCAGTTATGGCGGGGCGTGGAACACTGAAGCTTTCTTT.

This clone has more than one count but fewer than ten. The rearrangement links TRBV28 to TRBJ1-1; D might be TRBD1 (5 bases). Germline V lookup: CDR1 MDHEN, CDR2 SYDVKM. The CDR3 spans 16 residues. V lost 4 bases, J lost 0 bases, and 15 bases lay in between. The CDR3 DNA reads TGTGCCAGCAGTTCGGATCGTTGGGGCATGAACACTGAAGCTTTCTTT. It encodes CASSSDRWGMNTEAFF.

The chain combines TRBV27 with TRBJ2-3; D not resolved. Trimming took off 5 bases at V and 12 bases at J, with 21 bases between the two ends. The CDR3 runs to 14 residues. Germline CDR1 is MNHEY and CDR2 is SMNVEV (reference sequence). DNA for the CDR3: TGTGCCAGCAGTCCTCGCCCGCCTGGTGCAGTTCAGTATTTT. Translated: CASSPRPPGAVQYF.

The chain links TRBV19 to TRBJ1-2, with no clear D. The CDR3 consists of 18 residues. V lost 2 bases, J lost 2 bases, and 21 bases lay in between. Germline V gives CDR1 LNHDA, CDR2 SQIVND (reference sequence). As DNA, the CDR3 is TGTGCCAGTAGTATACTTGTCATGGAGGGAGGATCCAACTATGGCTACACCTTC. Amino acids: CASSILVMEGGSNYGYTF.

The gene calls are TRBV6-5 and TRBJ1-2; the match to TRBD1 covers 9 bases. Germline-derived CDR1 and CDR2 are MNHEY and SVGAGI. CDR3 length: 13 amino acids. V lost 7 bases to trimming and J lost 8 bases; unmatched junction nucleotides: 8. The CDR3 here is CASTHRGLGGYTF. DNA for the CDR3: TGTGCCAGCACCCACAGGGGGCTGGGAGGCTACACCTTC.

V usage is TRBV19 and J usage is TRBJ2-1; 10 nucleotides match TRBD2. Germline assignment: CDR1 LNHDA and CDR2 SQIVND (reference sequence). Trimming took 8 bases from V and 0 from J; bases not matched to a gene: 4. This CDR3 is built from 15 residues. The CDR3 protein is CASSSGGSSYNEQFF. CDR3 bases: TGTGCCAGTTCTAGCGGGGGTAGCTCCTACAATGAGCAGTTCTTC.

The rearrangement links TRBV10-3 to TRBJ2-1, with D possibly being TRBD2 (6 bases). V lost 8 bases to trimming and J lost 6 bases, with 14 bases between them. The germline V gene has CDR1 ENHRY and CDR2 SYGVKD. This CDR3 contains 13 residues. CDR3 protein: CAIGRDLANEQFF. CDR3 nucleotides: TGTGCCATCGGCCGGGACTTAGCCAATGAGCAGTTCTTC.

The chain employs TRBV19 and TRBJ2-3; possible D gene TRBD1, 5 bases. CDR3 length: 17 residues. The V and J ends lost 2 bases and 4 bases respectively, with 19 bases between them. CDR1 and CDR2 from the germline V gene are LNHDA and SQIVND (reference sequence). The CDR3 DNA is TGTGCCAGTAGTATACAGGCAGGGCGATATCGTCCAGATACGCAGTATTTT. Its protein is CASSIQAGRYRPDTQYF.

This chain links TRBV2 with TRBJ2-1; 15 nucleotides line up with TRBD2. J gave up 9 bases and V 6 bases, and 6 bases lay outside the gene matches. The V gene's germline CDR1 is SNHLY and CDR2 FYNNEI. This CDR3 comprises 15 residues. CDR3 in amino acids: CASSTRTSGGGEQFF. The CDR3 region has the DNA TGTGCCAGCAGCACGAGGACTAGCGGGGGGGGTGAGCAGTTCTTC.

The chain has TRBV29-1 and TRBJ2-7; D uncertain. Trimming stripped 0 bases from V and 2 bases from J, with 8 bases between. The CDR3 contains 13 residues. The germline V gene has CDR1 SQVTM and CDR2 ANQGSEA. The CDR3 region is CSVEDGSAYEQYF. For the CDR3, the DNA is TGCAGCGTTGAAGATGGAAGCGCCTACGAGCAGTACTTC.

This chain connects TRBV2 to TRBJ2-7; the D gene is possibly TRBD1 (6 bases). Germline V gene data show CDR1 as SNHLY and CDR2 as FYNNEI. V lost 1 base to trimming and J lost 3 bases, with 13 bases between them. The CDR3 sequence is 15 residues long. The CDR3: CASSEGGGVIYEQYF. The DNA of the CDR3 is TGTGCCAGCAGTGAAGGAGGGGGAGTAATCTACGAGCAGTACTTC.

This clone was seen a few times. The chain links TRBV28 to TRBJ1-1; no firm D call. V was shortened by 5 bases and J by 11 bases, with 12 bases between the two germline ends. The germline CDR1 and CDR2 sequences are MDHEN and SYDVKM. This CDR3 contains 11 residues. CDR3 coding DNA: TGTGCCAGCAGTCAACAAACGCAGGCTTTCTTT. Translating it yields CASSQQTQAFF.